These 27 T cell receptor beta chains were all obtained from the same sample, sequenced in a study of spatial heterogeneity in lung cancer. Time point: blood at routine non-recurrence follow-up after resection. TCRdb independently ran MiXCR on the 5' RACE reads; one entry per CDR3 protein. The data show about 9,200 distinct CDR3 sequences, 20% to 25% seen once. Here the sequenced sample was PBMCs, taken at follow-up. Source of these receptors: a male donor with early-stage non-small cell lung cancer.

About this clonotype: Mismatch with germline at one junction end may stem from a read error. The chain employs TRBV29-1 and TRBJ2-5; the D is unclear. The CDR3 covers 14 residues. CDR1 is SQVTM and CDR2 is ANQGSEA in the germline V gene. In nucleotides, the CDR3 is TGCAGCGTCCATCAAAACTATGGATCCGGGCTCCCCCAATTC. The encoded protein is CSVHQNYGSGLPQF.

This clonotype qualifies as medium-sized. The V and J genes are TRBV6-6 and TRBJ2-7; D remains unclear. Trimming removed 5 bases from V and 6 bases from J, with 14 bases in between. Germline CDR1 and CDR2: MNHNY and SVGAGI (reference sequence). The CDR3 has 13 amino acids. The CDR3: CASSLAGLGEQYF. CDR3 DNA sequence: TGTGCCAGCAGTCTGGCCGGTCTGGGCGAGCAGTACTTC.

This clonotype was seen repeatedly, ten times or more. This chain joins TRBV29-1 and TRBJ1-1; D not certain. CDR1 is SQVTM and CDR2 is ANQGSEA in the germline V gene. V dropped 0 bases and J dropped 11 bases, with 10 bases sitting between them. This CDR3 spans 11 amino acids. CDR3 nucleotide sequence: TGCAGCGTTGAAGACCCAGGACGGGCTTTCTTT. The encoded protein is CSVEDPGRAFF.

In the case of this clonotype: Since a much larger clone is just one base distant, this may be a read error. A read error is likely, as this CDR3 ends without the conserved phenylalanine or tryptophan. The chain couples TRBV20-1 to TRBJ2-2, with 12 nucleotides matching TRBD1. The CDR3 length is 14 residues. V gave up 5 bases and J gave up 5 bases; unmatched junction bases: 3. Germline V gene lookup returns CDR1 DFQATT and CDR2 SNEGSKA (reference sequence). The CDR3 sequence: CSARDRGQTGELFL. The CDR3 DNA follows: TGCAGTGCTCGGGACAGGGGGCAGACCGGGGAGCTGTTTCTT.

Written as DNA, the CDR3 is TGTGCCAGCAGCCCGACAGGGGGAAGCTACGAGCAGTACTTC. It specifies CASSPTGGSYEQYF. The chain carries TRBV12-3 or TRBV12-4 and TRBJ2-7, with 9 bases fitting TRBD1. There are 14 residues in the CDR3. J lost 3 bases, V lost 6 bases, and 6 bases had no gene match.

This clonotype was picked up many times. This chain links TRBV7-8 with TRBJ2-4; 7 bases are a match to TRBD1. The ends lost 7 bases at V and 4 bases at J; junction bases unmatched: 4. The CDR3 totals 13 residues. CDR1 is SGHVS and CDR2 is FQNEAQ in the germline V gene. The CDR3, as DNA: TGTGCCAGCAAGGGACAGAAGAAAAACATTCAGTACTTC. Amino acid sequence: CASKGQKKNIQYF.

The chain has TRBV7-4 and TRBJ1-1; D unclear. Trimming stripped 2 bases from V and 4 bases from J, with 11 bases between. This CDR3 is built from 14 residues. CDR1 SGHVT and CDR2 SQSDAQ come from the germline V gene. CDR3 nucleotides: TGTGCCAGCAGCTTATTTGGGGAGGCCACTGAAGCTTTCTTT. This translates into CASSLFGEATEAFF.

This chain links TRBV27 with TRBJ2-3; D is undetermined. This CDR3 region has 15 residues. Trimming stripped 0 bases from V and 0 bases from J, with 7 bases between. Germline V lookup: CDR1 MNHEY, CDR2 SMNVEV (reference sequence). CDR3 DNA: TGTGCCAGCAGTTTATCTACAGTTAGCACAGATACGCAGTATTTT. Its translation: CASSLSTVSTDTQYF.

This clonotype has only a few counts. The chain links TRBV11-3 to TRBJ1-1; D gene uncertain. Germline loops: CDR1 SGHNT, CDR2 YENEEA. Trimming cost V 3 bases and J 0 bases, with 5 bases left between them. This CDR3 region has 13 residues. CDR3 protein: CASSLGVNTEAFF. The CDR3 DNA reads as TGTGCCAGCAGCTTGGGAGTGAACACTGAAGCTTTCTTT.

This clonotype was picked up a small number of times. This chain links TRBV28 with TRBJ1-1, with D maybe TRBD1 (6 bases). Deletions cut 7 bases from V and 7 bases from J, with 19 bases between. The germline V gene has CDR1 MDHEN and CDR2 SYDVKM. The CDR3 consists of 14 residues. The CDR3 region is CASTKLQGRGEAFF. The CDR3 DNA follows: TGTGCCAGCACCAAACTACAGGGACGGGGTGAAGCTTTCTTT.

This clonotype occurred a few times. Being one base from a much bigger clone, this may be a read error. The chain combines TRBV7-3 with TRBJ2-6; possibly TRBD1 for D (5 bases). Germline-derived CDR1 and CDR2 are SGHTA and FQGTGA. This CDR3 comprises 21 residues. This chain's CDR3 is CVSSAQPGPSFTSSGANVLTF. The CDR3 DNA is TGTGTCAGCAGCGCTCAGCCAGGGCCCTCTTTTACGAGCTCTGGGGCCAACGTCCTGACTTTC.

This sequence joins TRBV4-1 and TRBJ2-1; D gene uncertain. The CDR3 consists of 14 residues. Germline CDR1 and CDR2: MGHRA and YSYEKL. The V end was cut by 4 bases, the J end by 10 bases, with 17 bases between. The CDR3 loop reads CASSPGPRPPEQFF. CDR3 nucleotides: TGCGCCAGCAGCCCTGGGCCGAGGCCCCCCGAGCAGTTCTTC.

The chain couples TRBV10-2 to TRBJ2-2, with D tentatively TRBD2 (6 bases). Trimming stripped 1 base from V and 3 bases from J, with 18 bases between. This CDR3 has 18 amino acids. Germline-derived CDR1 and CDR2 are WSHSY and SAAADI. In DNA, the CDR3 is TGCGCCAGCAGTGAGTTAAGGCACGTGGAGGGAGACACCGGGGAGCTGTTTTTT. Translation gives CASSELRHVEGDTGELFF.

The chain joins TRBV14 to TRBJ2-1, with TRBD1 identical over 8 bases. The CDR3 is 14 residues long. Germline CDR1 reads SGHDN; CDR2 reads FVKESK. The V and J ends lost 7 bases and 9 bases, in that order; junction bases with no gene match: 11. As DNA, the CDR3 is TGTGCCAGCAACCCGACAGGGGTTTTTGGTGAGCAGTTCTTC. This codes for CASNPTGVFGEQFF.

A single count supports this clonotype. As DNA, the CDR3 is TGTGCCAGCAGCCGACAGGGCGACTATGGCTACACCTTC. Translated: CASSRQGDYGYTF. This rearrangement joins TRBV27 to TRBJ1-2; the match to TRBD1 covers 7 bases. Trimming cost V 6 bases and J 3 bases; bases outside gene matches: 4. Germline loops: CDR1 MNHEY, CDR2 SMNVEV (reference sequence). The CDR3 extends over 13 amino acids.

This clonotype was recorded at least ten times. This rearrangement joins TRBV14 to TRBJ2-1; D remains unclear. V was trimmed by 0 bases and J by 7 bases, leaving 16 bases between them. The CDR3 consists of 16 residues. The germline V gene encodes CDR1 SGHDN and CDR2 FVKESK. The CDR3 region is CASSQDGGAYVNEQFF. The DNA for the CDR3 is TGTGCCAGCAGCCAAGACGGCGGAGCCTATGTAAATGAGCAGTTCTTC.

This chain joins TRBV25-1 and TRBJ2-5, with a tentative D call TRBD1 (6 bases). Per the germline V gene, CDR1 is MGHDK and CDR2 is SYGVNS. This CDR3 spans 15 amino acids. Trimming took off 6 bases at V and 2 bases at J, with 16 bases between the two ends. CDR3 nucleotide sequence: TGTGCCAGCAGCCCCTTAACAGGGTTTCAAGAGACCCAGTACTTC. The encoded protein is CASSPLTGFQETQYF.

This clonotype was found a few times. V and J are TRBV9 and TRBJ1-5; D not certain. The V and J ends lost 0 bases and 4 bases respectively, with 5 bases between them. Germline CDR1 SGDLS, CDR2 YYNGEE. This CDR3 has 13 residues. CDR3 loop: CASSVVPNQPQHF. For the CDR3, the DNA is TGTGCCAGCAGCGTAGTCCCTAATCAGCCCCAGCATTTT.

This clonotype was found many times. The chain employs TRBV5-1 and TRBJ2-1, with D unclear. This CDR3 has 14 residues. CDR1 and CDR2 (germline): SGHRS, YFSETQ. V lost 2 bases and J lost 5, with 11 bases in between. CDR3 DNA sequence: TGCGCCAGCAGCTTTCGGCTTGAAGACAATGAGCAGTTCTTC. Its protein product is CASSFRLEDNEQFF.

The chain combines TRBV29-1 with TRBJ1-2, with unresolved D. Per the germline V gene, CDR1 is SQVTM and CDR2 is ANQGSEA. There are 14 residues in the CDR3. V lost 5 bases to trimming and J lost 4 bases, with 17 bases between them. This chain's CDR3 is CSVSPLGSLYGYTF. In DNA form, the CDR3 reads TGCAGCGTTTCCCCTTTGGGGAGTCTCTATGGCTACACCTTC. Full variable domain (missing parts from reference TRBV29-1 and TRBJ1-2): SAVISQKPSRDICQRGTSLTIQCQVDSQVTMMFWYRQQPGQSLTLIATANQGSEATYESGFVIDKFPISRPNLTFSTLTVSNMSPEDSSIYLCSVSPLGSLYGYTFGSGTRLTVV.

This clonotype is medium-sized by share. The V call is TRBV6-4, the J call TRBJ2-3, with 9 bases that match TRBD1. Trimming removed 4 bases from V and 3 bases from J; junction bases left unmatched: 5. Germline CDR1 and CDR2: MRHNA and SNTAGT. The CDR3 covers 15 residues. The CDR3: CASSGTGGATDTQYF. The CDR3 DNA reads TGTGCCAGCAGTGGAACAGGGGGCGCGACAGATACGCAGTATTTT.

The rearrangement uses TRBV10-3 and TRBJ2-3; D is undetermined. Trimming pared 10 bases from V and 0 bases from J, leaving 14 bases between. The germline V gene encodes CDR1 ENHRY and CDR2 SYGVKD. The length of the CDR3 is 14 residues. CDR3 nucleotide sequence: TGTGCCAGCCAAGATGATTCTAGCACAGATACGCAGTATTTT. Its protein product is CASQDDSSTDTQYF.

In its sample, this clonotype was seen many times. The chain is built from TRBV29-1 and TRBJ2-5, with 8 bases identical to TRBD1. There are 12 residues in the CDR3. The germline gives CDR1 SQVTM, CDR2 ANQGSEA. The CDR3 DNA reads TGCGCTACCGGACAGGGCCAAGAGACCCAGTACTTC. Amino acid sequence: CATGQGQETQYF.

This clonotype was recorded only once. The V gene is TRBV7-2, the J gene TRBJ2-3; D is perhaps TRBD2 (6 bases). Germline-derived CDR1 and CDR2 are SGHTA and FQGNSA. This CDR3 contains 14 residues. The germline V and J ends were trimmed by 5 bases and 3 bases, with 12 bases remaining between them. The CDR3: CASSLLGRTDTQYF. The CDR3 region has the DNA TGTGCCAGCAGCCTACTGGGGAGGACAGATACGCAGTATTTT.

This sequence joins TRBV7-2 and TRBJ2-1, with 8 bases aligning to TRBD1. The CDR3 has 19 residues. Germline CDR1 is SGHTA and CDR2 is FQGNSA. J was trimmed by 0 bases and V by 3 bases; bases with no gene match: 13. Here the CDR3 reads CASSLRTATGDHSYNEQFF. In nucleotides, the CDR3 is TGTGCCAGCAGCTTGAGGACGGCGACAGGGGACCACTCCTACAATGAGCAGTTCTTC.

Within the sample, this clonotype is medium-sized. This chain joins TRBV20-1 and TRBJ2-1; TRBD1 matches 7 bases. The germline gives CDR1 DFQATT, CDR2 SNEGSKA (reference sequence). With V trimmed by 5 bases and J by 5 bases, 12 bases remained unmatched. The CDR3 is 15 residues long. The DNA of the CDR3 is TGCAGTGCTGGCGGACAGGCTAACGCCGACAATGAGCAGTTCTTC. Residues: CSAGGQANADNEQFF.

This clonotype was recorded at least ten times. J is TRBJ2-7 and V is TRBV6-4; 10 bases are shared with TRBD2. This CDR3 is 16 amino acids long. The V and J ends lost 4 bases and 3 bases, in that order; junction bases with no gene match: 9. Germline V gene lookup returns CDR1 MRHNA and CDR2 SNTAGT. This CDR3 reads CASSGTLAGTDYEQYF. The CDR3 DNA reads as TGTGCCAGCAGTGGAACACTAGCGGGGACTGACTACGAGCAGTACTTC.